This T cell receptor (beta chain) derives from a study of shared clonotypes between healthy human individuals. Overall study results and limits: Larger richness was generally estimated for naive than memory subsets.

CD8 cells regarded as naive lacked CD45RO, were positively chosen for CCR7, and omitted terminally differentiated effector memory CD45RA+ cells. This CDR3 has 13 residues. Germline CDR1 SEHNR, CDR2 FQNEAQ (reference sequence). The germline V and J ends were trimmed by 2 bases and 3 bases, with 5 bases remaining between them. Remarks on this clone: Its target is unknown.

Repertoires were generated with immunoSEQ multiplex PCR, while TCRdb's copy carries only in-frame clones and drops some. The sample has about 700,000 clones; approximately 90% are singletons. The receptor was derived from a man aged 25 to 40 in good health. The chain recombines TRBV7-9 with TRBJ2-1, with unresolved D. The sequenced sample was naive CD8+ T cells sorted from blood. The CDR3: CASSLPDYNEQFF. The CDR3, as DNA: TGTGCCAGCAGCTTACCAGACTACAATGAGCAGTTCTTC.